A selection of T cell receptor beta chains follows, all from one sample in a study of blood T cell repertoires in COVID-19. Only in-frame clones appear in the TCRdb table, and some are missing; sequencing was by immunoSEQ multiplex PCR. The data hold tens of thousands of clones, with 91% observed a single time. Sequencing was done on a sample of peripheral blood. Receptor source: a human donor with active COVID-19. The donor label of this sample is uncertain. Both conserved end residues are part of each CDR3. D genes are given only for firm matches. Clone sizes are given selectively: once, few, many, or a class where the clone is expanded.

TRBJ2-5,TRBV5-4,TRBD1,-,TGTGCCAGCAGCGCCGACAGGGGGGAGACCCAGTACTTC,CASSADRGETQYF
TRBJ2-1,TRBV21-1,-,-,TGTGCCAGCAGCAAATCGGGTGTACTCCCCACTGGGACTCTACGCAATGAGCAGTTCTTC,CASSKSGVLPTGTLRNEQFF
TRBJ2-5,TRBV5-1,-,-,TGCGCCAGCAGCTACAGGGAGGGAGAGACCCAGTACTTC,CASSYREGETQYF
TRBJ1-4,TRBV4-1,TRBD1,once,TGCGCCAGCAGCCGCGGGACAGGAGCAGCTAATGAAAAACTGTTTTTT,CASSRGTGAANEKLFF
TRBJ2-1,TRBV11-2,TRBD1,-,TGTGCCAGCAGCTTCTCGACAGGGTTCAGCTCCTACAATGAGCAGTTCTTC,CASSFSTGFSSYNEQFF
TRBJ2-5,TRBV6-5,TRBD2,-,TGTGCCAGCAGTTATAGCGGGAGGTACCAAGAGACCCAGTACTTC,CASSYSGRYQETQYF
TRBJ2-1,TRBV5-4,-,-,TGTGCCAGCAGCCCCGTAGCTACTACATACAATGAGCAGTTCTTC,CASSPVATTYNEQFF
TRBJ1-2,TRBV7-8,-,-,TGTGCCAGCAGCTTGCAAGGGGCCGTCGGCTACACCTTC,CASSLQGAVGYTF
TRBJ2-2,TRBV6-4,TRBD1,-,TGTGCCAGCAGTCCCGGGACAGGGAGCCTCAGGGGGCTGTTTTTT,CASSPGTGSLRGLFF
TRBJ2-3,TRBV11-3,TRBD2,-,TGTGCCAGCAGCAAGTCTAGCGGTGGGGGAGATACGCAGTATTTT,CASSKSSGGGDTQYF
TRBJ2-7,TRBV10-2,-,-,TGCGCCAGCACCGTAGGAAGGAGCTCCTACGAGCAGTACTTC,CASTVGRSSYEQYF
TRBJ2-1,TRBV7-3,-,-,TGTGCCAGCAGCTTAGCCGGACTAGGGGGCTCCTACAATGAGCAGTTCTTC,CASSLAGLGGSYNEQFF
TRBJ2-1,TRBV2,TRBD1,once,TGTGCCAGCAGTGCGTACCGGGACAGCAATGAGCAGTTCTTC,CASSAYRDSNEQFF
TRBJ2-7,TRBV4-3,TRBD1,-,TGCGCCAGCAGCCAAGAATCAGGGGGCTACGAGCAGTACTTC,CASSQESGGYEQYF
TRBJ2-2,TRBV5-1,-,-,TGCGCCAGCAGTTGGCAGGGGCGGTATACCGGGGAGCTGTTTTTT,CASSWQGRYTGELFF
TRBJ1-6,TRBV28,-,once,TGTGCCAGCAGTTTACCAGGGGCTAGCTCACCCCTCCACTTT,CASSLPGASSPLHF
TRBJ2-2,TRBV3-1/TRBV3-2,TRBD2,-,TGTGCCAGCAGCCGGCTCCGGAGGACTAGGAACACCGGGGAGCTGTTTTTT,CASSRLRRTRNTGELFF